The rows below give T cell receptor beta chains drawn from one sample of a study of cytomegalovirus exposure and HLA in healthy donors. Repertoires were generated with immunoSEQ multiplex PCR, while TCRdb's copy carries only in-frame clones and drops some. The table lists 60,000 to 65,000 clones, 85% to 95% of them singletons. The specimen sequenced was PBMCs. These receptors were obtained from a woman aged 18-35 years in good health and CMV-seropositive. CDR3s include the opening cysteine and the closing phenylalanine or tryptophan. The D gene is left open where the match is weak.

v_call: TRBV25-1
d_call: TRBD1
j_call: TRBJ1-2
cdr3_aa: CASRGTGGAYGYTF
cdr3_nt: TGTGCCAGCAGGGGGACAGGGGGCGCCTATGGCTACACCTTC

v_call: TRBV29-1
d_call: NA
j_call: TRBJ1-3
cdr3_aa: CSVPTGTGNTIYF
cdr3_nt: TGCAGCGTTCCCACAGGGACTGGAAACACCATATATTTT

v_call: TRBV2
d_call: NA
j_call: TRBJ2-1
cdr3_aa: CASSDLVANEQFF
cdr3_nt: TGTGCCAGCAGTGATCTCGTAGCGAATGAGCAGTTCTTC

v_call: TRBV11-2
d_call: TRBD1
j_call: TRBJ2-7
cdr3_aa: CASRPVRDRSYEQYF
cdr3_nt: TGTGCCAGCAGACCTGTCCGGGACAGATCCTACGAGCAGTACTTC

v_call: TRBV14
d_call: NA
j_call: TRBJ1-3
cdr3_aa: CASSYGHHSGNTIYF
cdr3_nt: TGTGCCAGCAGTTACGGTCACCACTCTGGAAACACCATATATTTT

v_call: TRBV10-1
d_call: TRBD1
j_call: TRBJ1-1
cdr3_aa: CASRDPGGAGNTEAFF
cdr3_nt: TGCGCCAGCAGAGACCCAGGGGGCGCGGGGAACACTGAAGCTTTCTTT

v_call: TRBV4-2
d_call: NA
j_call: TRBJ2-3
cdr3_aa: CASSPRSNGDTDTQYF
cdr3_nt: TGTGCCAGCAGCCCCCGGTCCAACGGGGACACAGATACGCAGTATTTT

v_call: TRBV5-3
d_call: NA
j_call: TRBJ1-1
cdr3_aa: CARRLPPTPLTSLLKAFF
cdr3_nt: TGTGCCAGAAGATTGCCCCCCACCCCCCTGACATCCCTTCTAAAAGCTTTCTTT

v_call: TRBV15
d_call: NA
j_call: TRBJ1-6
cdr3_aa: CATSKGGNSPLHF
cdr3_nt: TGTGCCACCAGCAAGGGGGGGAATTCACCCCTCCACTTT

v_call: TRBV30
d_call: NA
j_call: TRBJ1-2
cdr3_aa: CAWSGSYGYTF
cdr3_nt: TGTGCCTGGAGTGGTTCTTATGGCTACACCTTC

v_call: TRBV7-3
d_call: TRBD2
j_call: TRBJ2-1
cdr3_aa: CASRYSGGTDNEQFF
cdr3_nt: TGTGCCAGCAGATATAGCGGGGGGACGGACAATGAGCAGTTCTTC

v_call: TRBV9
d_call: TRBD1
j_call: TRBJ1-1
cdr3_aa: CASSGDRRAPTEAFF
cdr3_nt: TGTGCCAGCAGTGGGGACAGGAGAGCGCCCACTGAAGCTTTCTTT

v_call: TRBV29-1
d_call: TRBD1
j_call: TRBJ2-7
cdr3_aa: CSVDFGTGGYEQYF
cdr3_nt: TGCAGCGTTGATTTTGGGACAGGGGGGTACGAGCAGTACTTC

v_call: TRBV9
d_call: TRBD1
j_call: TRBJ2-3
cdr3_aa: CASSRTGAADTQYF
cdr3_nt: TGTGCCAGCAGCAGGACAGGGGCGGCGGATACGCAGTATTTT

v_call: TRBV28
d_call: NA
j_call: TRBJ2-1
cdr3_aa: CASTHLPGVDEQFF
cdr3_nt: TGTGCCAGCACCCACCTTCCGGGGGTGGATGAGCAGTTCTTC

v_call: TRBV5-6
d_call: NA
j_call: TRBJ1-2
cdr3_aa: CASYDSQGYGYTF
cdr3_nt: TGTGCCAGCTACGACAGTCAGGGCTATGGCTACACCTTC

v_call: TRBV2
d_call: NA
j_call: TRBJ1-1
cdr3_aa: CASIGYRQNTEAFF
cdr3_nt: TGTGCCAGCATCGGCTACAGACAGAACACTGAAGCTTTCTTT

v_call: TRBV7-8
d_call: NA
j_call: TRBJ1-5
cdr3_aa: CASSLQATGPQHF
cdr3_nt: TGTGCCAGCAGCTTACAGGCCACAGGGCCCCAGCATTTT